The 22 T cell receptor beta chains given below trace back to one sample, sequenced in a study of blood T cell repertoires in COVID-19. The protocol was immunoSEQ multiplex PCR, while the TCRdb copy is restricted to in-frame clones and leaves out a portion. The sample lists around 68,000 clones; just over 90% were seen once. Material: peripheral blood. The receptors were sampled from a human donor in a cohort sampled during active COVID-19.

This chain links TRBV19 with TRBJ2-7; 10 nucleotides agree with TRBD2. V shed 3 bases and J 10 bases; nucleotides not matched to a gene: 12. There are 15 residues in the CDR3. CDR1 and CDR2 from the germline V gene are LNHDA and SQIVND (reference sequence). The CDR3 DNA follows: TGTGCCAGTAGTATCCCCAGCGGGAGGGCTTTTAAACAGTACTTC. It codes for CASSIPSGRAFKQYF. The full variable domain, rest sourced from reference TRBV19 and TRBJ2-7, is DGGITQSPKYLFRKEGQNVTLSCEQNLNHDAMYWYRQDPGQGLRLIYYSQIVNDFQKGDIAEGYSVSREKKESFPLTVTSAQKNPTAFYLCASSIPSGRAFKQYFGPGTRLTVT.

The V gene is TRBV6-6, the J gene TRBJ1-1; the D gene is possibly TRBD1 (5 bases). This CDR3 contains 13 residues. The V end was cut by 2 bases, the J end by 3 bases, with 7 bases between. Germline CDR1 MNHNY, CDR2 SVGAGI (reference sequence). CDR3 sequence: CASSYRGDTEAFF. CDR3 in DNA: TGTGCCAGCAGTTACCGGGGGGACACTGAAGCTTTCTTT.

The genes are TRBV27 and TRBJ2-7, with TRBD2 matching 9 bases. The CDR3 consists of 17 residues. In germline, CDR1 is MNHEY, CDR2 SMNVEV (reference sequence). J lost 3 bases, V lost 5 bases, and 14 bases had no gene match. CDR3 region: CASSPLSVAGEVYEQYF. The CDR3 bases are TGTGCCAGCAGTCCCCTATCTGTAGCGGGAGAGGTCTACGAGCAGTACTTC.

The chain uses TRBV19 and TRBJ2-2; 10 positions agree with TRBD2. The CDR3 has 15 residues. CDR1 is LNHDA and CDR2 is SQIVND in the germline V gene (reference sequence). Trimming cost V 6 bases and J 11 bases; bases outside gene matches: 12. CDR3 DNA sequence: TGTGCCAGTAGCCCACCCAGCGGGGGGGGAGGAGAGCTGTTTTTT. Amino acid sequence: CASSPPSGGGGELFF.

The gene calls are TRBV27 and TRBJ2-1; 14 bases are shared with TRBD2. The CDR3 covers 15 residues. Germline V gene data show CDR1 as MNHEY and CDR2 as SMNVEV (reference sequence). The junction had 7 bases not matched to a gene; V was cut back by 7 bases and J by 8 bases. In nucleotides, the CDR3 is TGTGCCAGCACCGTGACTAGCGGGAGGGCCCATGAGCAGTTCTTC. It translates to CASTVTSGRAHEQFF.

The V and J genes are TRBV4-2 and TRBJ2-3, with TRBD2 identical over 11 bases. J was trimmed by 4 bases and V by 3 bases; bases with no gene match: 6. The CDR3 contains 16 residues. Germline V gene sequence: CDR1 LGHNA, CDR2 YNFKEQ. CDR3: CASSHDLSGRADTQYF. CDR3 coding DNA: TGTGCCAGCAGCCATGACCTTAGCGGGAGGGCAGATACGCAGTATTTT.

The chain links TRBV28 to TRBJ2-7, with 9 bases matching TRBD1. CDR1 and CDR2 from the germline V gene are MDHEN and SYDVKM. The length of the CDR3 is 15 residues. V lost 2 bases, J lost 3 bases, and 5 bases stayed unmatched. CDR3 in amino acids: CASSLRVTGGYEQYF. The CDR3 DNA reads as TGTGCCAGCAGTTTAAGGGTGACAGGGGGCTACGAGCAGTACTTC. The full variable domain, completed using reference TRBV28 and TRBJ2-7, is DVKVTQSSRYLVKRTGEKVFLECVQDMDHENMFWYRQDPGLGLRLIYFSYDVKMKEKGDIPEGYSVSREKKERFSLILESASTNQTSMYLCASSLRVTGGYEQYFGPGTRLTVT.

This clone occurred a few times. The chain employs TRBV6-5 and TRBJ1-6; no firm D call. The CDR3 has 15 residues. From germline, CDR1 is MNHEY and CDR2 SVGAGI. The V gene lost 6 bases and the J gene lost 6 bases, with 15 bases spanning the gap. The CDR3 nucleotides are TGTGCCAGCAGGACCCCTCGTGGGCGTAATTCACCCCTCCACTTT. Its translation is CASRTPRGRNSPLHF.

This clone has only a few counts. The chain links TRBV27 to TRBJ2-5; tentatively, D is TRBD2 (5 bases). The CDR3 is made up of 13 amino acids. Germline V gene sequence: CDR1 MNHEY, CDR2 SMNVEV (reference sequence). V was trimmed by 3 bases and J by 7 bases, leaving 12 bases between them. The CDR3, as DNA: TGTGCCAGCAGTTTGACTGCACGGGGGACCCAGTACTTC. Encoded protein: CASSLTARGTQYF.

This chain links TRBV27 with TRBJ1-4, with a possible D match to TRBD1 (6 bases). V was cut by 6 bases and J by 7 bases, with 15 bases left in between. The CDR3 spans 14 residues. CDR1 is MNHEY and CDR2 is SMNVEV in the germline V gene (reference sequence). In DNA, the CDR3 is TGTGCCAGCAGAAACCCAGGGGAGGGTGAAAAACTGTTTTTT. As protein: CASRNPGEGEKLFF.

This chain links TRBV9 with TRBJ1-2; TRBD1 matches 9 bases. Germline CDR1 and CDR2: SGDLS and YYNGEE. The CDR3 totals 16 residues. V was clipped by 3 bases and J by 1 base; unmatched bases: 7. CDR3 nucleotide sequence: TGTGCCAGCAGCGCGCCGGGACAGGGAAATAACTATGGCTACACCTTC. Translation: CASSAPGQGNNYGYTF. The full variable domain, with the rest looked up from reference TRBV9 and TRBJ1-2, is DSGVTQTPKHLITATGQRVTLRCSPRSGDLSVYWYQQSLDQGLQFLIQYYNGEERAKGNILERFSAQQFPDLHSELNLSSLELGDSALYFCASSAPGQGNNYGYTFGSGTRLTVV.

V gene TRBV11-2 combines with J gene TRBJ1-2; 7 bases align to TRBD1. V lost 5 bases and J lost 2; bases outside the gene matches: 5. Looked up from germline, CDR1 is SGHAT and CDR2 is FQNNGV. CDR3 length: 14 amino acids. CDR3 region: CASSETGKNYGYTF. The CDR3 DNA sequence: TGTGCCAGCAGCGAGACAGGGAAGAACTATGGCTACACCTTC.

The chain combines TRBV4-3 with TRBJ1-6, with TRBD1 matching over 9 bases. Trimming cost V 0 bases and J 10 bases; bases outside gene matches: 4. Germline values: CDR1 LGHNA, CDR2 YSLEER. The CDR3 covers 15 residues. Here the CDR3 reads CASSQEGQGQSPLHF. CDR3 DNA sequence: TGCGCCAGCAGCCAAGAGGGACAGGGTCAATCACCCCTCCACTTT.

In this sample, this clone turned up a few times. The chain joins TRBV3-1 (or the pseudogene TRBV3-2) to TRBJ2-7; TRBD2 matches 7 bases. The junction had 8 bases not matched to a gene; V was cut back by 0 bases and J by 6 bases. In germline, CDR1 is LGHDT, CDR2 YNNKEL (reference sequence). This CDR3 has 15 residues. The CDR3 loop reads CASSQETGGAPEQYF. The CDR3 DNA sequence: TGTGCCAGCAGCCAAGAGACGGGAGGAGCTCCCGAGCAGTACTTC.

The V and J genes are TRBV12-2 and TRBJ2-7; the table's D call TRBD2 went unverified against the DNA. TRBV12-2 is noted as a pseudogene. CDR3 length equals 18 residues. The CDR3 sequence: CASRTTGGRYEQYYEQYF. CDR3 DNA: TGTGCAAGTCGCACCACGGGAGGCCGCTACGAGCAGTACTACGAGCAGTACTTC.

The chain joins TRBV7-3 to TRBJ2-1; 7 nucleotides line up with TRBD2. The CDR3 loop spans 16 amino acids. V was pared by 3 bases and J by 5 bases, with 10 bases of the junction left unmatched. CDR1 is SGHTA, CDR2 FQGTGA, per germline. The CDR3 loop reads CASSFPAGVSNNEQFF. CDR3 sequence (DNA): TGTGCCAGCAGCTTTCCCGCGGGAGTCTCTAACAATGAGCAGTTCTTC.

This chain links TRBV7-2 with TRBJ2-2; D gene unclear. This CDR3 has 14 amino acids. From germline, CDR1 is SGHTA and CDR2 FQGNSA. Trimming cost V 2 bases and J 5 bases, with 9 bases left between them. The CDR3 DNA sequence: TGTGCCAGCAGCTTACGGAGAACTACCGGGGAGCTGTTTTTT. Amino acids: CASSLRRTTGELFF.

The chain couples TRBV11-3 to TRBJ2-5, with D possibly TRBD2 on 5 matching bases. The CDR3 extends over 12 amino acids. V gave up 5 bases and J gave up 7 bases, with 11 bases separating them. Looked up from germline, CDR1 is SGHNT and CDR2 is YENEEA. The CDR3 loop reads CASSRERGTQYF. The CDR3 region has the DNA TGTGCCAGCAGCCGGGAACGAGGGACCCAGTACTTC.

This clone was recorded once. This chain uses TRBV4-1 with TRBJ2-1, with 10 bases lining up with TRBD2. V shed 4 bases, J shed 0 bases, and the junction held 0 bases outside the gene matches. CDR3 length: 15 residues. CDR1 and CDR2 from the germline V gene are MGHRA and YSYEKL. DNA of the CDR3: TGCGCCAGCAGCCCTAGCGGGAGCTCCTACAATGAGCAGTTCTTC. It codes for CASSPSGSSYNEQFF.

This chain uses TRBV15 with TRBJ2-3; D call uncertain. This CDR3 comprises 12 residues. Germline CDR1 is LNHNV and CDR2 is YYDKDF (reference sequence). V lost 3 bases and J 8 bases, leaving 9 bases between the germline ends. Here the CDR3 DNA reads TGTGCCACCAGCAGGGTTAGCAGTACGCAGTATTTT. Encoded protein: CATSRVSSTQYF. The entire variable domain, with the rest obtained from reference TRBV15 and TRBJ2-3, is as follows: DAMVIQNPRYQVTQFGKPVTLSCSQTLNHNVMYWYQQKSSQAPKLLFHYYDKDFNNEADTPDNFQSRRPNTSFCFLDIRSPGLGDTAMYLCATSRVSSTQYFGPGTRLTVL.

V and J are TRBV10-1 and TRBJ2-1; 8 nucleotides agree with TRBD2. The ends lost 6 bases at V and 7 bases at J; junction bases unmatched: 11. Per germline, CDR1 WNHNN and CDR2 SYGVQD (reference sequence). The CDR3 has 15 amino acids. The CDR3 protein is CASSWGSGSRNEQFF. CDR3 bases: TGCGCCAGCAGCTGGGGAAGCGGGAGCCGGAATGAGCAGTTCTTC.

The sample holds one count of this clone. This chain joins TRBV11-2 and TRBJ2-3; 12 bases are a match to TRBD1. The germline gives CDR1 SGHAT, CDR2 FQNNGV. The CDR3 has 19 residues. With 5 bases clipped from V and 4 bases from J, the junction kept 16 bases outside the gene matches. The CDR3 sequence is CASSPKPGQGAGASDTQYF. CDR3 bases: TGTGCCAGCAGCCCAAAACCGGGACAGGGGGCCGGAGCATCAGATACGCAGTATTTT.